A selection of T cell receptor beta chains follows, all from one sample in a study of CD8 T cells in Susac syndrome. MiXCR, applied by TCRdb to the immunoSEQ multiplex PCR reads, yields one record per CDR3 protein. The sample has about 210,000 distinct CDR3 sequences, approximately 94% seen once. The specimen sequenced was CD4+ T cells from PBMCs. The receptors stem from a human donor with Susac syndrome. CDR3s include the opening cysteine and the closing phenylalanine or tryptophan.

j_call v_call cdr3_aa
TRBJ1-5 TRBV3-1 CASSPSGSNQPQHF
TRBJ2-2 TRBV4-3 CASSQGSAGDLANTGELFF
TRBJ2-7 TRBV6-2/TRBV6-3 CASSYSKDRTYEQYF
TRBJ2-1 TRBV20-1 CSADRGGVNEQFF
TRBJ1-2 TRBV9 CASSVALWDRAPYGYTF
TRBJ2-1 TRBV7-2 CASSLAGAGGYNEQFF
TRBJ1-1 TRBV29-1 CSVEDRARGTTEAFF
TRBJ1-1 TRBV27 CASSRDRAHTEAFF
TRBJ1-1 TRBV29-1 CSVEVLLGSNTEAFF
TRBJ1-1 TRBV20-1 CSAYDRGHTEAFF
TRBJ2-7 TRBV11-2 CASSVPGDFRQQYF
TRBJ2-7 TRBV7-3 CASSLSSLSSYEQYF
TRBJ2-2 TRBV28 CASSAWGANTGELFF
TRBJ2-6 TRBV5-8 CASSPGYSGANVLTF
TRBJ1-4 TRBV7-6 CASSWDRAGNEKLFF
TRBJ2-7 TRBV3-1 CASSQTRQTYEQYF
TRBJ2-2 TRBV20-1 CSAAGGFNGELFF
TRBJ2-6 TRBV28 CASSLIGTGANVLTF
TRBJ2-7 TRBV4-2 CASSQPIGTRGSYEQYF
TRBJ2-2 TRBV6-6 CASSPLNTGELFF
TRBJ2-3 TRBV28 CASGGTDTQYF
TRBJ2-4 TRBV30 CAWGGRDLSKNIQYF
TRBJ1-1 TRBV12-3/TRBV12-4 CASTLRAEAFF
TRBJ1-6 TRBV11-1 CASSSGHPRPLHF
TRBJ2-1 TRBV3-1 CASSQVGQGGYNEQFF
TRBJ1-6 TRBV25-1 CASSEPTGGSSPLHF
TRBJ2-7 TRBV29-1 CSVGVGGAFGEQYF
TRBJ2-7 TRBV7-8 CASSLEDRKAYEQYF
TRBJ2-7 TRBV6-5 CASSYGGSYEQYF
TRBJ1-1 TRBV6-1 CASSELGTGWPTEAFF
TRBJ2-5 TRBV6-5 CASSLVGGGAGETQYF
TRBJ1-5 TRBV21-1 CASSENRMGQIDSNQPQHF
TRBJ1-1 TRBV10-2 CASSGEEGGGTEAFF
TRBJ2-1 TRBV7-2 CASSPSRVLTYNEQFF
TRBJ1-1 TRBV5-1 CASRKGTEAFF
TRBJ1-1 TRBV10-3 CAIKGTGSNTEAFF
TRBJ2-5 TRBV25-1 CASSETRGGGETQYF
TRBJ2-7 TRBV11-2 CASSLVGRVSEQYF
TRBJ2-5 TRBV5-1 CASSFSLVSQETQYF
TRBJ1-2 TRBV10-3 CATSRDSDYGYTF